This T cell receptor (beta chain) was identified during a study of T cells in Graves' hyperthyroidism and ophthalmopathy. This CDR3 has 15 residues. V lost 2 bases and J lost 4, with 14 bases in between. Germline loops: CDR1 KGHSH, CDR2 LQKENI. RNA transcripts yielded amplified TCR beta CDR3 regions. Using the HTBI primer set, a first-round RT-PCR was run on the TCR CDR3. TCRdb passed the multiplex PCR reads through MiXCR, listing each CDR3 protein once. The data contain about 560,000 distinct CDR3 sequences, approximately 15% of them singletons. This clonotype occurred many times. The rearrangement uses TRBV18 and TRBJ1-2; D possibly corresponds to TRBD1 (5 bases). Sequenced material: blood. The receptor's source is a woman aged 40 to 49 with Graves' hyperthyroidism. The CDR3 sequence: CASSPSQDTIYGYTF. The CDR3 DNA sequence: TGTGCCAGCTCACCATCGCAGGACACCATCTATGGCTACACCTTC.